This note documents a single TCR beta chain sequence. The data are from a study of technical replicates of blood from a handful of donors. Clones were read by immunoSEQ multiplex PCR, and TCRdb kept only the in-frame ones, dropping some. Altogether about 76,000 clones are present, 85% to 95% being singletons, with the ten largest covering about 0.4%. Germline V gives CDR1 SGHRS, CDR2 YFSETQ. The CDR3 extends over 15 amino acids. The V gene end was trimmed by 0 bases and the J gene end by 3 bases; junction bases not matched to a gene: 4. This TCR was recovered from a human donor in good health. Sequencing was performed on T cells isolated from PBMCs. The rearrangement joins TRBV5-1 to TRBJ2-7, with TRBD1 matching over 9 bases. The CDR3 DNA is TGCGCCAGCAGCTTGGCAGGGGGACAGGGCTACGAGCAGTACTTC. Its protein is CASSLAGGQGYEQYF.